A selection of T cell receptor beta chains follows, all from one sample in a study of OX40 agonist ivuxolimab in advanced cancers. The method was immunoSEQ multiplex PCR; TCRdb's version includes in-frame clones alone and lacks a portion of them. The sample shows tens of thousands of clones, 65% to 85% of them seen only once. Here the sequenced sample was CD4+ or CD8+ T cells sorted from blood, taken in a trial of the OX40 agonist ivuxolimab. All receptors derive from an adult with an advanced solid tumor such as melanoma, head and neck, liver or kidney cancer. Both conserved end residues are part of each CDR3. Each record gives: J gene, clone size, V gene, D gene, CDR3 DNA, CDR3 protein. The D gene is left open where the match is weak. Some rows have no size entry. The others give once, few or many, or a class for an expanded clone.

>TRBJ1-4|-|TRBV4-1|-
TGCGCCAGCAGCCTCATTACCGGACCGAGTGAAAAACTGTTTTTT
CASSLITGPSEKLFF
>TRBJ2-1|-|TRBV7-9|-
TGTGCCAGCAGCTTGAAGGGTGAGATTGGCTTCAATGAGCAGTTCTTC
CASSLKGEIGFNEQFF
>TRBJ1-1|-|TRBV14|TRBD1
TGTGCCAGCAGCCAACAGACAGGGGGCAACACTGAAGCTTTCTTT
CASSQQTGGNTEAFF
>TRBJ2-3|-|TRBV9|TRBD2
TGTGCCAGCAGCGTAACCACCGGGACTAGCGGGGGGACCACAGATACGCAGTATTTT
CASSVTTGTSGGTTDTQYF
>TRBJ2-7|-|TRBV7-7|-
TGTGCCAGCAGCTTAGCCCACGGGGACGAGCAGTACTTC
CASSLAHGDEQYF
>TRBJ1-2|-|TRBV30|-
TGTGCCTGGAGTGTACAGGGAAGCAGGGCTAACTATGGCTACACCTTC
CAWSVQGSRANYGYTF
>TRBJ1-3|-|TRBV9|-
TGTGCCAGCAGCGTTGACAGGAGCTCTGGAAACACCATATATTTT
CASSVDRSSGNTIYF
>TRBJ2-3|-|TRBV5-1|TRBD2
TGCGCCAGCAGCTTCTCTCTGGCGGGGGGGCAGGGTACGCAGTATTTT
CASSFSLAGGQGTQYF
>TRBJ1-4|-|TRBV2|-
TGTGCCAGCAGTCTTACAGGGACTTGGGGGGAAAAACTGTTTTTT
CASSLTGTWGEKLFF
>TRBJ1-2|-|TRBV7-9|TRBD1
TGTGCCAGCAGCTTAGCAGGGACAGTCAACTATGGCTACACCTTC
CASSLAGTVNYGYTF
>TRBJ2-7|few|TRBV27|-
TGTGCCAGCAGTTCCAGGAACAAGCAGTACTTC
CASSSRNKQYF
>TRBJ2-7|-|TRBV18|TRBD2
TGTGCCAGCTCCGGGATAGCGGGGGAAGGCGAGCAGTACTTC
CASSGIAGEGEQYF
>TRBJ1-2|-|TRBV5-1|-
TGCGCCAGCAGCTTGGAAGGGGCCCGCTATGGCTACACCTTC
CASSLEGARYGYTF
>TRBJ2-3|-|TRBV2|TRBD1
TGTGCCAGCAGGGACAGGGCGGTAGATACGCAGTATTTT
CASRDRAVDTQYF
>TRBJ1-2|few|TRBV7-3|-
TGTGCCAGCAGCTTAATGATCAGGGTGTGGTATGGCTACACCTTC
CASSLMIRVWYGYTF
>TRBJ2-3|few|TRBV25-1|-
TGTGCCAGCAGTGAGGCGTCAGATACGCAGTATTTT
CASSEASDTQYF